The 29 T cell receptor beta chains listed next were all sequenced from one sample in a study of blood T cells in healthy people across ages. Together with a sample-barcoded 5' primer, a J-beta primer mix was included in a second PCR lasting about 7 to 11 cycles. TCRdb used MiXCR to reprocess the 5' RACE reads, holding one entry per CDR3 protein. Of 1.2 million to 1.5 million distinct CDR3 sequences detected, almost 60% appear once; the ten largest clones hold 6.5% to 8%. Sequences were obtained from blood. These receptors were obtained from a young man in good health.

The CDR3 loop is CASSLATPRANEQFF. DNA of the CDR3: TGCGCCAGCAGCTTGGCGACGCCCCGGGCCAATGAGCAGTTCTTC. The rearrangement uses TRBV5-1 and TRBJ2-1; D gene uncertain. V gave up 0 bases and J gave up 6 bases, with 13 bases separating them. The germline V gene has CDR1 SGHRS and CDR2 YFSETQ. The length of the CDR3 is 15 residues.

In its sample, this clonotype was seen a few times. This rearrangement joins TRBV20-1 to TRBJ2-7; D is undetermined. Germline V gene sequence: CDR1 DFQATT, CDR2 SNEGSKA (reference sequence). The V end was cut by 4 bases, the J end by 2 bases, with 15 bases between. This CDR3 is built from 14 residues. The chain's CDR3 is CSANPRQSPYEQYF. The CDR3 nucleotides are TGCAGTGCTAACCCCAGACAATCACCCTACGAGCAGTACTTC.

This clonotype was found a few times. J is TRBJ2-3 and V is TRBV5-1, with D perhaps matching TRBD2 (6 bases). Germline CDR1 and CDR2: SGHRS and YFSETQ. V was trimmed by 6 bases and J by 2 bases, leaving 16 bases between them. The CDR3 is made up of 15 amino acids. The CDR3 DNA sequence: TGCGCCAGCATCTTAAGGGACTCCAACACAGATACGCAGTATTTT. Translation gives CASILRDSNTDTQYF.

This clonotype has only a few counts. The rearrangement uses TRBV29-1 and TRBJ1-5; the D is unclear. Germline CDR1 SQVTM, CDR2 ANQGSEA. This CDR3 contains 13 residues. Between the trimmed V and J ends, which lost 0 bases and 2 bases, there was a span of 5 bases. The CDR3 coding sequence is TGCAGCGTTGAAGACGGCGGCAATCAGCCCCAGCATTTT. Encoded protein: CSVEDGGNQPQHF.

This sequence joins TRBV4-2 and TRBJ1-4; D ambiguous. There are 14 residues in the CDR3. V lost 3 bases to trimming and J lost 7 bases, with 12 bases between them. Germline loops: CDR1 LGHNA, CDR2 YNFKEQ. Written as DNA, the CDR3 is TGTGCCAGCAGCCAGGATGTTTCGGGTGAAAAACTGTTTTTT. The encoded protein is CASSQDVSGEKLFF.

The chain combines TRBV30 with TRBJ2-4, with D maybe TRBD2 (5 bases). V was clipped by 0 bases and J by 7 bases, with 7 bases between them. The CDR3 extends over 12 amino acids. From germline, CDR1 is GTSNPN and CDR2 SVGIG (reference sequence). CDR3: CAWSVLGNIQYF. The CDR3 DNA reads as TGTGCCTGGAGTGTACTAGGGAACATTCAGTACTTC.

This chain connects TRBV5-1 to TRBJ2-1, with D possibly matching TRBD1 (5 bases). Looked up from germline, CDR1 is SGHRS and CDR2 is YFSETQ. V was cut by 1 base and J by 7 bases, with 18 bases left in between. The CDR3 loop spans 16 amino acids. In nucleotides, the CDR3 is TGCGCCAGCAGCTTGAGGGGCGGACCGGTGGGGAATGAGCAGTTCTTC. This sequence encodes CASSLRGGPVGNEQFF.

The chain couples TRBV2 to TRBJ2-1; TRBD1 agrees at 9 bases. The trim removed 8 bases at V and 9 bases at J, leaving 11 bases unmatched. Germline V gene data show CDR1 as SNHLY and CDR2 as FYNNEI. The CDR3 totals 14 residues. This CDR3 reads CASQPGTGRGEQFF. CDR3 nucleotides: TGTGCCAGCCAACCCGGGACAGGGAGGGGTGAGCAGTTCTTC.

This chain links TRBV29-1 with TRBJ2-5, with D perhaps TRBD2 (5 bases). The assigned J gene may be wrong: the sequence end matches TRBJ2-7 better. This CDR3 contains 13 residues. Looked up from germline, CDR1 is SQVTM and CDR2 is ANQGSEA. The CDR3 region is CSVGERVPYEQYF. For the CDR3, the DNA is TGCAGCGTTGGGGAGAGGGTCCCCTACGAGCAGTACTTC.

This clonotype was recorded a few times. The rearrangement uses TRBV6-2 or TRBV6-3 and TRBJ1-2, with D tentatively TRBD1 (5 bases). In germline, CDR1 is MNHEY, CDR2 SVGEGT. CDR3 size: 13 residues. V lost 5 bases, J lost 4 bases, and 11 bases lay in between. CDR3 sequence: CASSADSFYGYTF. The CDR3 DNA reads as TGTGCCAGCAGTGCCGACAGTTTCTATGGCTACACCTTC.

The genes are TRBV12-3 or TRBV12-4 and TRBJ2-5, with TRBD2 matching 8 bases. The CDR3 runs to 15 residues. J gave up 3 bases and V 1 base, and 4 bases lay outside the gene matches. The CDR3 DNA follows: TGTGCCAGCAGTTTAGAGGGACTAGGGGAAGAGACCCAGTACTTC. It translates to CASSLEGLGEETQYF.

This clonotype occurred a few times. This chain uses TRBV29-1 with TRBJ2-1, with a weak D call TRBD2 (5 bases). Per germline, CDR1 SQVTM and CDR2 ANQGSEA. The CDR3 length is 13 residues. V dropped 3 bases and J dropped 5 bases, with 11 bases sitting between them. Written as DNA, the CDR3 is TGCAGCGTTGAGGGGTCCGGGAACAATGAGCAGTTCTTC. Translated: CSVEGSGNNEQFF.

The chain links TRBV10-3 to TRBJ1-5; tentatively, D is TRBD1 (6 bases). Per germline, CDR1 ENHRY and CDR2 SYGVKD. V was shortened by 0 bases and J by 5 bases, with 14 bases between the two germline ends. There are 16 residues in the CDR3. CDR3 nucleotides: TGTGCCATCAGTGAGTCTAGGGCAGGGGAGTATCAGCCCCAGCATTTT. Translating it yields CAISESRAGEYQPQHF.

This clonotype was detected a few times. This chain connects TRBV7-2 to TRBJ1-1, with 10 bases aligning to TRBD1. This CDR3 is built from 14 residues. V dropped 3 bases and J dropped 11; count of bases not matched to a gene: 9. From germline, CDR1 is SGHTA and CDR2 FQGNSA. CDR3: CASSFDRGLSEAFF. Written as DNA, the CDR3 is TGTGCCAGCAGCTTTGACAGGGGGCTCAGTGAGGCTTTCTTT.

This chain links TRBV5-1 with TRBJ2-3; 9 bases fit TRBD1. The V segment lost 4 bases and the J segment 4 bases; nucleotides outside the gene matches: 7. Per germline, CDR1 SGHRS and CDR2 YFSETQ. CDR3 length: 15 amino acids. The CDR3 DNA sequence: TGCGCCAGCAGCCCGGACAGGGGAGGGTCAGATACGCAGTATTTT. The encoded protein is CASSPDRGGSDTQYF.

The chain joins TRBV2 to TRBJ2-3, with D hard to call. The CDR3 covers 16 residues. Trimming shortened V by 6 bases and J by 1 base, and 17 bases separated the two germline ends. CDR1 is SNHLY and CDR2 is FYNNEI in the germline V gene. The DNA of the CDR3 is TGTGCCAGCAGCGGTTCCGAGGATTTTGGCACAGATACGCAGTATTTT. This translates into CASSGSEDFGTDTQYF.

The CDR3 loop is CSESKTGPNTEAFF. The CDR3, as DNA: TGCAGTGAATCGAAGACAGGGCCAAACACTGAAGCTTTCTTT. V is TRBV20-1 and J is TRBJ1-1; the match to TRBD1 covers 7 bases. The V segment lost 7 bases and the J segment 2 bases; nucleotides outside the gene matches: 10. CDR3 size: 14 residues. Per germline, CDR1 DFQATT and CDR2 SNEGSKA (reference sequence).

This chain connects TRBV25-1 to TRBJ2-7; 11 bases align to TRBD2. The J call could be wrong; TRBJ2-5 is a better fit for the DNA end. Germline V lookup: CDR1 MGHDK, CDR2 SYGVNS. The CDR3 is 15 residues long. In nucleotides, the CDR3 is TGTGCCAGCAGTAATCGACTAGCGGGGATGGAGACCCAGTACTTC. Its protein product is CASSNRLAGMETQYF.

The chain is built from TRBV6-6 and TRBJ1-5; D might be TRBD1 (6 bases). This CDR3 comprises 12 residues. Germline V gene data show CDR1 as MNHNY and CDR2 as SVGAGI (reference sequence). V gave up 8 bases and J gave up 6 bases, with 11 bases separating them. CDR3 coding DNA: TGTGCCAGCGCCATGGGGGCTCAGCCCCAGCATTTT. It codes for CASAMGAQPQHF.

The gene calls are TRBV27 and TRBJ2-5; 7 bases map to TRBD1. The DNA end lines up better with TRBJ2-7; the J call may be wrong. Germline V gives CDR1 MNHEY, CDR2 SMNVEV (reference sequence). This CDR3 has 15 residues. CDR3 in amino acids: CASSLEPTGYHEQYF. The CDR3 coding sequence is TGTGCCAGCAGTTTAGAACCGACAGGGTACCACGAGCAGTACTTC.

This sequence joins TRBV6-5 and TRBJ2-1; D gene unclear. The CDR3 covers 14 residues. The germline gives CDR1 MNHEY, CDR2 SVGAGI. V dropped 2 bases and J dropped 8 bases, with 13 bases sitting between them. The CDR3 sequence is CASSYSLVKDEQFF. CDR3 coding DNA: TGTGCCAGCAGTTACAGCCTAGTTAAGGATGAGCAGTTCTTC.

The CDR3 nucleotides read TGTGCCAGCAGCCAAGTCAGGGCTAGCGGGACGGGGCGCCCCAAAAACATTCAGTACTTC. This translates into CASSQVRASGTGRPKNIQYF. The V and J genes are TRBV3-1 and TRBJ2-4, with 9 bases lining up with TRBD2. This CDR3 spans 20 amino acids. V shed 1 base, J shed 2 bases, and the junction held 15 bases outside the gene matches. Germline CDR1 reads LGHDT; CDR2 reads YNNKEL (reference sequence). Full variable domain (remainder filled in from reference TRBV3-1 and TRBJ2-4): DTAVSQTPKYLVTQMGNDKSIKCEQNLGHDTMYWYKQDSKKFLKIMFSYNNKELIINETVPNRFSPKSPDKAHLNLHINSLELGDSAVYFCASSQVRASGTGRPKNIQYFGAGTRLSVL.

This clonotype was observed a handful of times. The chain carries TRBV20-1 and TRBJ2-5; perhaps TRBD1 as D (6 bases). The CDR3 covers 14 residues. V gave up 0 bases and J gave up 7 bases, with 15 bases separating them. The germline V gene encodes CDR1 DFQATT and CDR2 SNEGSKA (reference sequence). The DNA for the CDR3 is TGCAGTGCTAGAGATCTGAGGGGGACGGGGACCCAGTACTTC. Translation gives CSARDLRGTGTQYF.

There are a few counts of this clonotype. The chain carries TRBV20-1 and TRBJ2-5, with D possibly being TRBD1 (5 bases). The J call is doubtful: the DNA matches TRBJ2-7 better. This CDR3 has 13 residues. CDR1 and CDR2 from the germline V gene are DFQATT and SNEGSKA (reference sequence). CDR3 region: CSARATAHYEQYF. The CDR3 nucleotides read TGCAGTGCTAGAGCGACAGCACACTACGAGCAGTACTTC.

This clonotype has at least ten counts. The chain couples TRBV20-1 to TRBJ2-3, with D perhaps given as TRBD1 or TRBD2 (5 bases each). Trimming stripped 0 bases from V and 8 bases from J, with 18 bases between. Germline CDR1 DFQATT, CDR2 SNEGSKA (reference sequence). The CDR3 loop spans 15 amino acids. The CDR3 loop is CSARDGDRLTPTQYF. CDR3 bases: TGCAGTGCTAGAGACGGGGACCGGCTAACCCCTACGCAGTATTTT.

V is TRBV12-3 or TRBV12-4 and J is TRBJ2-4; the D call may be TRBD1 or TRBD2 (7 bases each). This CDR3 contains 15 residues. The V and J ends lost 7 bases and 0 bases respectively, with 13 bases between them. For the CDR3, the DNA is TGTGCCAGCATCCAGGGGGGGTTAGCCAAAAACATTCAGTACTTC. Its protein product is CASIQGGLAKNIQYF.

This CDR3 reads CASSLTGTGREQYF. The DNA of the CDR3 is TGCGCCAGCAGCTTAACCGGGACAGGGCGCGAGCAGTACTTC. This rearrangement joins TRBV5-1 to TRBJ2-5, with TRBD1 matching over 9 bases. TRBJ2-7 matches the DNA end more closely, so the J call is doubtful. The CDR3 runs to 14 residues. The germline V gene has CDR1 SGHRS and CDR2 YFSETQ.

The count of this clonotype is one. V usage is TRBV4-1 and J usage is TRBJ1-5, with TRBD1 as a possible D gene (5 bases). The CDR3 is 16 amino acids. V shed 1 base and J shed 6 bases, with 16 bases lying between them. CDR1 is MGHRA and CDR2 is YSYEKL in the germline V gene. The CDR3 DNA reads as TGCGCCAGCAGCCAAGTGGCTGGGACTTCTATTCAGCCCCAGCATTTT. This gives the protein CASSQVAGTSIQPQHF.

The gene calls are TRBV20-1 and TRBJ2-7; TRBD2 agrees at 13 bases. Trimming cost V 4 bases and J 3 bases; bases outside gene matches: 9. The CDR3 is 16 amino acids. Germline values: CDR1 DFQATT, CDR2 SNEGSKA (reference sequence). CDR3 sequence (DNA): TGCAGTGCTAACCCGGGGACTAGCGGGGAGAGCTACGAGCAGTACTTC. Protein product: CSANPGTSGESYEQYF.